Listed below are T cell receptor beta chains from one sample, sequenced in a study of shared clonotypes between healthy human individuals. Assay used: immunoSEQ multiplex PCR; TCRdb lists only in-frame clones, some missing. This sample has about half a million clones, with around 80% found just once. The sample taken for sequencing was PBMCs. Receptors originate from a woman aged 40 to 50 in good health. Some clones in this sample may be carry-over from other donors' samples. CDR3s include the opening cysteine and the closing phenylalanine or tryptophan. The D gene is left open where the match is weak. Part of the rows lack a size; the others show once, few, many or a class for expanded clones.

D	V	size	J	CDR3	DNA
-	TRBV11-2	-	TRBJ2-1	CASSLDRNTYNEQFF	TGTGCCAGCAGCTTAGACAGAAATACCTACAATGAGCAGTTCTTC
TRBD2	TRBV7-8	-	TRBJ2-3	CASSLALAGASGTDTQYF	TGTGCCAGCAGCTTAGCACTAGCGGGAGCCTCGGGCACAGATACGCAGTATTTT
-	TRBV14	-	TRBJ2-2	CASSPLWGTGELFF	TGTGCCAGCAGTCCCCTTTGGGGAACCGGGGAGCTGTTTTTT
-	TRBV28	-	TRBJ1-4	CASATNEKLFF	TGTGCCAGCGCAACTAATGAAAAACTGTTTTTT
-	TRBV10-2	-	TRBJ2-7	CASRGGITYEQYF	TGCGCCAGCAGAGGAGGGATCACCTACGAGCAGTACTTC
TRBD1	TRBV27	-	TRBJ2-2	CASQGAVAGELFF	TGTGCCAGCCAGGGGGCTGTTGCCGGGGAGCTGTTTTTT
TRBD2	TRBV28	few	TRBJ2-3	CASGTTISNTQYF	TGTGCCAGCGGGACTACGATTTCAAATACGCAGTATTTT
TRBD1	TRBV28	-	TRBJ2-7	CASSSPRDRGLEQYF	TGTGCCAGCAGTTCACCCCGGGACAGGGGGCTTGAGCAGTACTTC
-	TRBV19	-	TRBJ1-2	CASSILDARNNYGYTF	TGTGCCAGTAGTATTTTGGATGCCAGGAATAACTATGGCTACACCTTC
TRBD1	TRBV5-8	-	TRBJ2-1	CASMRTGASAEQFF	TGTGCCAGCATGCGGACAGGGGCCTCGGCTGAGCAGTTCTTC
TRBD2	TRBV15	-	TRBJ2-1	CATSRGVAGLYNEQFF	TGTGCCACCAGCAGAGGAGTAGCGGGACTCTACAATGAGCAGTTCTTC
-	TRBV4-1	once	TRBJ2-3	CASSTRYTQYF	TGCGCCAGCAGCACACGTTATACGCAGTATTTT
TRBD2	TRBV30	-	TRBJ2-1	CAWSVPLGGLGINEQFF	TGTGCCTGGAGTGTACCCTTAGGGGGACTAGGAATCAATGAGCAGTTCTTC
-	TRBV29-1	-	TRBJ2-7	CSVSSGGEQYF	TGCAGCGTCTCCTCTGGGGGCGAGCAGTACTTC
-	TRBV7-2	-	TRBJ1-1	CASSPRPARMNTEAFF	TGTGCCAGCAGCCCCCGACCGGCACGAATGAACACTGAAGCTTTCTTT
-	TRBV19	-	TRBJ2-2	CASSLTGELFF	TGTGCCAGTAGCCTAACCGGGGAGCTGTTTTTT
-	TRBV10-3	-	TRBJ1-5	CAISEGRGDQHF	TGTGCCATCAGTGAGGGTCGGGGGGATCAGCATTTT
-	TRBV7-2	-	TRBJ2-1	CASSLTSRPYNEQFF	TGTGCCAGCAGCTTAACTAGCCGCCCCTACAATGAGCAGTTCTTC
-	TRBV5-4	-	TRBJ2-5	CASSLGGARQETQYF	TGTGCCAGCAGCTTGGGAGGGGCGCGCCAAGAGACCCAGTACTTC
-	TRBV18	-	TRBJ1-5	CASSPSRGDQPQHF	TGTGCCAGCTCACCTTCCCGGGGGGATCAGCCCCAGCATTTT
TRBD1	TRBV6-4	many	TRBJ2-3	CASSDSTGDADTQYF	TGTGCCAGCAGTGACTCGACAGGGGACGCAGATACGCAGTATTTT
TRBD1	TRBV28	-	TRBJ2-1	CASSLTGTYNEQFF	TGTGCCAGCAGCTTGACAGGGACCTACAATGAGCAGTTCTTC
TRBD2	TRBV5-4	-	TRBJ2-3	CASSPAGGGTDTQYF	TGTGCCAGCAGCCCAGCGGGAGGAGGCACAGATACGCAGTATTTT
TRBD1	TRBV5-1	-	TRBJ2-5	CASSSAGTGRETQYF	TGCGCCAGCAGCTCAGCCGGGACAGGGAGAGAGACCCAGTACTTC
-	TRBV18	-	TRBJ2-2	CASSPRGGTGELFF	TGTGCCAGCTCACCACGCGGCGGAACCGGGGAGCTGTTTTTT
-	TRBV19	-	TRBJ2-5	CASSVREETQYF	TGTGCCAGTAGTGTCAGGGAAGAGACCCAGTACTTC
-	TRBV7-6	-	TRBJ2-7	CASSSRPADEQYF	TGTGCCAGCAGCTCCCGACCGGCCGACGAGCAGTACTTC
-	TRBV7-9	-	TRBJ2-7	CASSLARGLFYEQYF	TGTGCCAGCAGCTTAGCCCGAGGACTATTCTACGAGCAGTACTTC
-	TRBV10-2	-	TRBJ2-7	CASSESSGLRYEQYF	TGCGCCAGCAGTGAGTCTTCGGGACTCCGCTACGAGCAGTACTTC
-	TRBV10-3	-	TRBJ2-2	CAISGDSDTGELFF	TGTGCCATCAGTGGAGACTCTGACACCGGGGAGCTGTTTTTT
TRBD1	TRBV18	-	TRBJ2-5	CASSLFGQGQETQYF	TGTGCCAGCTCACTCTTCGGACAGGGCCAAGAGACCCAGTACTTC
-	TRBV7-8	-	TRBJ2-3	CASSQVSTDTQYF	TGTGCCAGCAGTCAAGTGAGCACAGATACGCAGTATTTT
-	TRBV5-1	-	TRBJ2-3	CASSEEGGTQYF	TGCGCCAGCAGCGAGGAGGGGGGAACGCAGTATTTT
TRBD2	TRBV27	once	TRBJ2-3	CASTPGTSGTDTQYF	TGTGCCAGCACTCCCGGGACTAGCGGCACAGATACGCAGTATTTT
-	TRBV6-4	-	TRBJ2-3	CASSAITRDTQYF	TGTGCCAGCAGCGCAATAACCCGGGATACGCAGTATTTT
TRBD1	TRBV2	many	TRBJ2-7	CASSEGWDRNYEQYF	TGTGCCAGCAGTGAAGGATGGGACAGAAACTACGAGCAGTACTTC
-	TRBV30	-	TRBJ2-7	CAWGQSYEQYF	TGTGCCTGGGGACAGTCCTACGAGCAGTACTTC
-	TRBV5-8	-	TRBJ2-7	CASSFGRTYEQYF	TGTGCCAGCAGCTTCGGAAGGACCTACGAGCAGTACTTC
TRBD2	TRBV18	-	TRBJ2-1	CASSPGLAADNEQFF	TGTGCCAGCTCACCGGGACTAGCCGCGGACAATGAGCAGTTCTTC
TRBD1	TRBV7-2	-	TRBJ1-2	CASSLASRGREYGYTF	TGTGCCAGCAGCTTAGCGTCCAGGGGGCGCGAATATGGCTACACCTTC
TRBD2	TRBV10-3	-	TRBJ2-3	CAISESETSGKGDTQYF	TGTGCCATCAGTGAGTCTGAGACTAGCGGGAAGGGAGATACGCAGTATTTT
TRBD1	TRBV27	-	TRBJ1-4	CASSFRDRDEKLFF	TGTGCCAGCAGTTTCCGGGACAGGGATGAAAAACTGTTTTTT
-	TRBV9	few	TRBJ2-3	CASSVPRGVADTDTQYF	TGTGCCAGCAGCGTGCCCAGGGGGGTAGCGGACACAGATACGCAGTATTTT
TRBD2	TRBV9	-	TRBJ2-7	CASSGPASAGASYEQYF	TGTGCCAGCAGCGGCCCCGCTTCGGCGGGAGCATCCTACGAGCAGTACTTC
TRBD1	TRBV28	-	TRBJ2-7	CASSYGTPGGSYEQYF	TGTGCCAGCAGTTACGGGACCCCAGGGGGCTCCTACGAGCAGTACTTC
-	TRBV28	-	TRBJ2-7	CASSVTYEQYF	TGTGCCAGCTCCGTTACCTACGAGCAGTACTTC
-	TRBV30	few	TRBJ2-7	CAWSPRPSKAYEQYF	TGTGCCTGGAGTCCCCGGCCATCTAAGGCCTACGAGCAGTACTTC
TRBD1	TRBV5-5	-	TRBJ1-2	CASSLGGQGHYGYTF	TGTGCCAGCAGCTTAGGGGGACAGGGCCACTATGGCTACACCTTC
TRBD1	TRBV7-7	once	TRBJ2-1	CASSPGQGANEQFF	TGTGCCAGCAGCCCGGGACAGGGGGCGAATGAGCAGTTCTTC
-	TRBV18	-	TRBJ1-4	CASSPFTGPTNEKLFF	TGTGCCAGCTCACCGTTTACGGGACCAACTAATGAAAAACTGTTTTTT